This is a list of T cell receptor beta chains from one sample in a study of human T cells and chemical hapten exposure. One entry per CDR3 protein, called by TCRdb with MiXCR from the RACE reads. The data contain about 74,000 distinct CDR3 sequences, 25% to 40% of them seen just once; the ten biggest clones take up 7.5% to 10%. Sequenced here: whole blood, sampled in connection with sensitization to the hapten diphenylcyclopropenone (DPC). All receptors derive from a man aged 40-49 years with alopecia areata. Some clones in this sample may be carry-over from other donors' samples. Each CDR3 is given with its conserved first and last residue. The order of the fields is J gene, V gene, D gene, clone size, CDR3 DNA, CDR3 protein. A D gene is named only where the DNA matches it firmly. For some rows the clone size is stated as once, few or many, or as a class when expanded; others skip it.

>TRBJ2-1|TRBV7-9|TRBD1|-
TGTGCCAGCAGCGGAACAGGGGACCCAAGCTCCTACAATGAGCAGTTCTTC
CASSGTGDPSSYNEQFF
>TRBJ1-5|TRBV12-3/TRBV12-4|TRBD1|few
TGTGCCAGCAGTTCGGGACAGGTTGGACAGCCCCAGCATTTT
CASSSGQVGQPQHF
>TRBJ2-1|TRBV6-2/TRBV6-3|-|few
TGTGCCAGCAGTTACCTGGATCTCTCCTACAATGAGCAGTTCTTC
CASSYLDLSYNEQFF
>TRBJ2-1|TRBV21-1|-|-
TGTGCCAGCAGCCCGCATCGAGGGCGGGAGCTTAGAAATGAGCAGTTCTTC
CASSPHRGRELRNEQFF
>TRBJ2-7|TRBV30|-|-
TGTGCCTGGACACGTCGCTCCTACGAGCAGTACTTC
CAWTRRSYEQYF
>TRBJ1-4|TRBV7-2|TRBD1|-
TGTGCCAGCAGCTTGCAGGGGGCGGGTGAAAAACTGTTTTTT
CASSLQGAGEKLFF
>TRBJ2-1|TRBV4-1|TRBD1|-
TGCGCCAGCAGCCAAGGACAGGGGGCCTACAATGAGCAGTTCTTC
CASSQGQGAYNEQFF
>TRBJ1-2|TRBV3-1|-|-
TGTGCCAGCAGCCAAGATATACCGGGGCGCTATGGCTACACCTTC
CASSQDIPGRYGYTF
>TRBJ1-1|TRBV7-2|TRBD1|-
TGTGCCAGCAGCTTAGGAGGACAGGGGAGGAACACTGAAGCTTTCTTT
CASSLGGQGRNTEAFF
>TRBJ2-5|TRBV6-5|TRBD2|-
TGTGCCAGCAGCTCCTTAGCGGGAGCGGGGAAGGGGACCCAGTACTTC
CASSSLAGAGKGTQYF
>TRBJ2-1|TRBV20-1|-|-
TGCAGTGGTCACGGTAGTTATGAGCAGTTCTTC
CSGHGSYEQFF
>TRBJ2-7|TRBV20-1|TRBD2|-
TGCAGTGCTAGAGTCCGCCCAGTAGCGGGAGTATCCTACGAGCAGTACTTC
CSARVRPVAGVSYEQYF
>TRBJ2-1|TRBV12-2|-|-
TGTGCAAGTCGTTCGACAGGTACCTACAATGAGCAGTTCTTC
CASRSTGTYNEQFF
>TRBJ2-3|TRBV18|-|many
TGTGCCAGCTCACCGACCACAGATACGCAGTATTTT
CASSPTTDTQYF
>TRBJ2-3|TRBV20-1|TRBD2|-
TGCAGTGCTTCCGGGACTAGCGGGAGTCCAGATACGCAGTATTTT
CSASGTSGSPDTQYF
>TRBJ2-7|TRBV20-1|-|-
TGCAGTGCTAGGGCTTGGGAAGGGACATCCTACGAGCAGTACTTC
CSARAWEGTSYEQYF
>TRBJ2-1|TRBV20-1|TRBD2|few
TGCAGTGCCCCGACTAGCGGGAGCTACAATGAGCAGTTCTTC
CSAPTSGSYNEQFF
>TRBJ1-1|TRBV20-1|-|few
TGCAGTGCTAGATTCTCCCCCCCCCGGCCCGGGGGGCGGTGGGACACTGAAGCTTTCTTT
CSARFSPPRPGGRWDTEAFF
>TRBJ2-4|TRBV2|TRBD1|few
TGTGCCAGCAGGGGGGGGACAGGGAAAAACATTCAGTACTTC
CASRGGTGKNIQYF
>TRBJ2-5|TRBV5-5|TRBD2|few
TGTGCCAGCAGCCCCACTAGCGGTACGCGACAAGAGACCCAGTACTTC
CASSPTSGTRQETQYF
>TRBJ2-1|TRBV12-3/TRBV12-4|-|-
TGTGCCAGCAAACGGGACTTTACTTACAATGAGCAGTTCTTC
CASKRDFTYNEQFF
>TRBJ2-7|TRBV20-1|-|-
TGCAGTGCTAGTTCCCGGGGACGCTCCTACGAGCAGTACTTC
CSASSRGRSYEQYF
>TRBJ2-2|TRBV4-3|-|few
TGCGCCAGCAGCCAAGGGGAAGGGCTGGACACCGGGGAGCTGTTTTTT
CASSQGEGLDTGELFF
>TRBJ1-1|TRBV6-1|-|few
TGTGCCAGCCGACAGGTCGCGGGGGTCGCTGAAGCTTTCTTT
CASRQVAGVAEAFF
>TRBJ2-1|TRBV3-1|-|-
TGTGCCAGCAGCCAAGGGATCAGTCAGACGGGTGAGCAGTTCTTC
CASSQGISQTGEQFF
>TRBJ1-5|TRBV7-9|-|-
TGTGCCAGCAGTTCCCCCTCCGGGTCATATAGCAATCAGCCCCAGCATTTT
CASSSPSGSYSNQPQHF
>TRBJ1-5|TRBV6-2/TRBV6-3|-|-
TGTGCCAGCAGTTTCGGCCAGGGGTTTCGACAGCCCCAGCATTTT
CASSFGQGFRQPQHF
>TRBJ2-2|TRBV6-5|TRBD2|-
TGTGCCAGCAGTTACTCGGGGACTACTTACACCGGGGAGCTGTTTTTT
CASSYSGTTYTGELFF
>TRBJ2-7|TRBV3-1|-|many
TGTGCCAGCAGCCAAGTCGACGGCTACGAGCAGTACTTC
CASSQVDGYEQYF
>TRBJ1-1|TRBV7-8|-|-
TGTGCCAGCAGCTCTATGCCGGGGATTGGCACTGAAACTTTCTTT
CASSSMPGIGTETFF
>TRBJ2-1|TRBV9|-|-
TGTGCCAGCAGCACCTTCTCCGGGACCCACAATGAGCAGTTCTTC
CASSTFSGTHNEQFF
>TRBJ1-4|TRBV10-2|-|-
TGCGCCAGCAGTCGCACCCCGAGAGGGGAAAAACTGTTTTTT
CASSRTPRGEKLFF
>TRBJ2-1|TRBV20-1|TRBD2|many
TGCAGTGCTAACGCCGGGACTAGCTCCTACAATGAGCAGTTCTTC
CSANAGTSSYNEQFF
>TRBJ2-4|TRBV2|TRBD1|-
TGTGCCAGCAGTGAAGCGGACAGGGGGGCTGACATTCAGTACTTC
CASSEADRGADIQYF
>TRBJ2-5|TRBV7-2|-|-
TGTGCCAGCAGCTTAAGTCCCCGCCAAGAGACCCAGTACTTC
CASSLSPRQETQYF
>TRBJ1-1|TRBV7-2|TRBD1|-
TGTGCCAGCAGCTTGGACAGGAGGAGAAGTGAAGCTTTCTTT
CASSLDRRRSEAFF
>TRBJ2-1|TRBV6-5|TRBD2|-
TGTGCCAGCAGGGCCCTAGCGGGAGTGGGTATGAATGAGCAGTTCTTC
CASRALAGVGMNEQFF
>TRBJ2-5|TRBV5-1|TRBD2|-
TGCGCCAGCTACCTTAGCGGGGCCTCCGAGACCCAGTACTTC
CASYLSGASETQYF
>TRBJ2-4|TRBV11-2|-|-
TGTGCCAGCAGCCTTTGGGGTACTAGCAATCCTAGGGGAAGGGAAAACATTCAGTACTTC
CASSLWGTSNPRGRENIQYF
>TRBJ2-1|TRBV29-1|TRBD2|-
TGCAGCGTTGAACTTAGCGGGAACCCCTACAATGAGCAGTTCTTC
CSVELSGNPYNEQFF
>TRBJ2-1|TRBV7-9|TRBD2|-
TGTGCCAGCAGCTTAGCCAGCGGGGTCGCCGACAATGAGCAGTTCTTC
CASSLASGVADNEQFF
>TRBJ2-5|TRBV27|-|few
TGTGCCAGCAGTTTATTTAAGAGTCCGCAAGAGACCCAGTACTTC
CASSLFKSPQETQYF
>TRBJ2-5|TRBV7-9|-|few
TGTGCCAGCAGCTCCCTACAAGAGACCCAGTACTTC
CASSSLQETQYF
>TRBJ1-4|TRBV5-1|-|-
TGCGCCAGCAGCCCGAACCCCCCTAGCGAAAAACTGTTTTTT
CASSPNPPSEKLFF
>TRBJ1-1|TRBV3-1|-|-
TGTGCCAGCAGCCAAGATAGAAGGAGAACTTTCTTT
CASSQDRRRTFF
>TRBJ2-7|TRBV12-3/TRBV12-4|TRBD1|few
TGTGCCAGCAGTTTATTCACAGGGGTTATTGACGAGCAGTACTTC
CASSLFTGVIDEQYF
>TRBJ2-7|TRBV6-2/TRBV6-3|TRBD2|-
TGTGCCAGCAGACCAAGGACTAGCGTAGCTACTCGGTGGTACGAGCAGTACTTC
CASRPRTSVATRWYEQYF
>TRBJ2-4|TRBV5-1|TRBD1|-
TGCGCCAGCAGCGTGAGGACAGGGGGGGTATACAACGACATTCAGTACTTC
CASSVRTGGVYNDIQYF